This T cell receptor beta chain was identified during a study of blood T cell repertoires in COVID-19. The CDR3 sequence is 16 residues long. The germline V gene encodes CDR1 KGHSH and CDR2 LQKENI. V shed 0 bases, J shed 8 bases, and the junction held 3 bases outside the gene matches. Participants, roughly 18 to 100 years old, spanned approximately 25 US areas. Assay used: immunoSEQ multiplex PCR; TCRdb lists only in-frame clones, some missing. This table holds roughly 430,000 clones, approximately 86% found once. The clonotype comes from a woman between 35 and 50 years old with acute COVID-19. The rearrangement links TRBV18 to TRBJ1-6, with 11 bases matching TRBD1. Specimen: PBMCs or T cells enriched from blood (not recorded which). The CDR3 DNA reads as TGTGCCAGCTCACCACCGGGGACAGGGGGTTATTCACCCCTCCACTTT. It is translated as CASSPPGTGGYSPLHF.